What follows is one T cell receptor beta chain and its context. The ends were cut back, 3 bases at V and 5 bases at J, with 14 bases in the middle. This CDR3 is 14 amino acids long. Per the germline V gene, CDR1 is SGHRS and CDR2 is YFSETQ. TCRdb fed the RT-PCR reads into MiXCR, producing one record per CDR3 protein. The sample shows approximately 720,000 distinct CDR3 sequences, 12% to 15% of them seen only once. The genes are TRBV5-1 and TRBJ1-2, with D hard to call. Sequencing used memory CD4+ T cells from blood. The TCR was taken from a female donor in good health, serving as a healthy control. CDR3 loop: CASSSSPDVYGYTF. CDR3 in DNA: TGCGCCAGCAGCTCCTCCCCAGATGTGTATGGCTACACCTTC. The entire variable domain, with the rest obtained from reference TRBV5-1 and TRBJ1-2, is as follows: KAGVTQTPRYLIKTRGQQVTLSCSPISGHRSVSWYQQTPGQGLQFLFEYFSETQRNKGNFPGRFSGRQFSNSRSEMNVSTLELGDSALYLCASSSSPDVYGYTFGSGTRLTVV.